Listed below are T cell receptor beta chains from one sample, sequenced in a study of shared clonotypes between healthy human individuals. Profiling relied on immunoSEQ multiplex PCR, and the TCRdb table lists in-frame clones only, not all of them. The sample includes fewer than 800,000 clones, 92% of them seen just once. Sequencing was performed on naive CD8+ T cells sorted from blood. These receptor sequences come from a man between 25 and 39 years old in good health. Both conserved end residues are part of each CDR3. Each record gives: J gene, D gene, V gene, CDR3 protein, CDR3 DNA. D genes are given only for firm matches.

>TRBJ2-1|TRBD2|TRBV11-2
CASSKELGLARYNEQFF
TGTGCCAGCAGCAAAGAACTGGGACTAGCGCGATACAATGAGCAGTTCTTC
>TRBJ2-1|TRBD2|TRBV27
CASSLRTSGDWIPTEQFF
TGTGCCAGCAGTTTACGGACTAGCGGAGACTGGATCCCAACTGAGCAGTTCTTC
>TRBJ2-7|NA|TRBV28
CASSTYTTSYEQYF
TGTGCCAGCAGCACCTACACTACCTCCTACGAGCAGTACTTC
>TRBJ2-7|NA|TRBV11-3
CASSFCRGYEQYF
TGTGCCAGCAGCTTCTGTCGGGGCTACGAGCAGTACTTC
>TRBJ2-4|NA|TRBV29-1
CSVEGGVGSAKNIQYF
TGCAGCGTTGAAGGGGGAGTAGGGTCAGCCAAAAACATTCAGTACTTC
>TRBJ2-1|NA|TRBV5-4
CASSKTSNEQFF
TGTGCCAGCAGCAAGACCTCCAATGAGCAGTTCTTC
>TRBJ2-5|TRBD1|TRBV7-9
CASSFVRQGTIWETQYF
TGTGCCAGCAGCTTCGTTCGACAGGGTACGATCTGGGAGACCCAGTACTTC
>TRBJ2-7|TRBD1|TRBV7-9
CASSLVAGTGGGGSYEQYF
TGTGCCAGCAGCTTAGTGGCCGGGACAGGGGGTGGAGGGTCCTACGAGCAGTACTTC
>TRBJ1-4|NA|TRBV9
CASSAGTVTNEKLFF
TGTGCCAGCAGCGCCGGGACCGTCACTAATGAAAAACTGTTTTTT
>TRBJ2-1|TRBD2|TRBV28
CASSPRGVWTYNEQFF
TGTGCCAGCAGTCCACGGGGGGTTTGGACCTACAATGAGCAGTTCTTC
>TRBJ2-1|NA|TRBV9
CASSVLNEQFF
TGTGCCAGCAGCGTACTGAATGAGCAGTTCTTC
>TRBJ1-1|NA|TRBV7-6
CASSLESNTEAFF
TGTGCCAGCAGCTTAGAGTCGAACACTGAAGCTTTCTTT
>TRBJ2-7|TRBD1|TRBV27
CASSLHRGRDYEQYF
TGTGCCAGCAGCCTACACAGGGGGCGAGACTACGAGCAGTACTTC
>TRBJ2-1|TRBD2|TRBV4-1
CASSRNSGRGNEQFF
TGCGCCAGCAGCCGGAATAGCGGGAGGGGTAATGAGCAGTTCTTC
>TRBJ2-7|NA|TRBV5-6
CASSLGLARLYEQYF
TGTGCCAGCAGCTTGGGGCTAGCGAGGCTCTACGAGCAGTACTTC
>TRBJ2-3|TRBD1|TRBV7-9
CASSFQGQGEKDTQYF
TGTGCCAGCAGCTTCCAAGGGCAGGGGGAGAAAGATACGCAGTATTTT